The 17 T cell receptor beta chains below were found in one sample sequenced in a study of cytomegalovirus exposure and HLA in healthy donors. TCRdb's copy holds only in-frame clones and misses some; the assay was immunoSEQ multiplex PCR. The sample includes approximately 180,000 clones, roughly 86% of them seen just once. Sample: PBMCs. The receptors stem from a woman aged 18-29 years in good health and CMV-seronegative.

A note on this clone: The junction shows a germline mismatch at one end, possibly a read error. The gene calls are TRBV2 and TRBJ1-1, with 11 bases that match TRBD1. This CDR3 has 15 amino acids. The germline CDR1 and CDR2 sequences are SNHLY and FYNNEI. The CDR3 protein is CVSRDRGYLNTEAFF. DNA for the CDR3: TGTGTCAGCAGGGACAGGGGGTACTTGAACACTGAAGCTTTCTTT.

V usage is TRBV5-1 and J usage is TRBJ2-5; the match to TRBD2 covers 9 bases. Germline assignment: CDR1 SGHRS and CDR2 YFSETQ. J was trimmed by 5 bases and V by 0 bases; bases with no gene match: 5. This CDR3 is 15 amino acids long. In nucleotides, the CDR3 is TGCGCCAGCAGCTTGGAACTAGCGGGTTGGGAGACCCAGTACTTC. Its protein product is CASSLELAGWETQYF.

The chain employs TRBV5-6 and TRBJ2-5; D is undetermined. Looked up from germline, CDR1 is SGHDT and CDR2 is YYEEEE. V shed 3 bases and J shed 1 base, with 4 bases lying between them. The CDR3 consists of 12 residues. CDR3 region: CASSSLQETQYF. DNA for the CDR3: TGTGCCAGCAGCTCCCTCCAAGAGACCCAGTACTTC.

This clone was counted a single time. This chain connects TRBV5-1 to TRBJ2-6, with 7 nucleotides matching TRBD1. The CDR3 length is 16 residues. The V gene's germline CDR1 is SGHRS and CDR2 YFSETQ. V lost 5 bases to trimming and J lost 0 bases; unmatched junction nucleotides: 5. As DNA, the CDR3 is TGCGCCAGCAGAGGCGACAGGGCCTCTGGGGCCAACGTCCTGACTTTC. This sequence encodes CASRGDRASGANVLTF.

This clone was detected only once. The chain combines TRBV4-2 with TRBJ2-7; 9 nucleotides agree with TRBD1. With 2 bases clipped from V and 6 bases from J, the junction kept 8 bases outside the gene matches. Germline V gene lookup returns CDR1 LGHNA and CDR2 YNFKEQ. The CDR3 has 15 amino acids. CDR3 sequence: CASSQSSGTGREQYF. CDR3 sequence (DNA): TGTGCCAGCAGCCAATCATCCGGGACAGGGCGCGAGCAGTACTTC.

The V and J genes are TRBV11-3 and TRBJ2-1; D is undetermined. Trimming took 1 base from V and 9 from J, leaving 7 bases between them. Germline V gene data show CDR1 as SGHNT and CDR2 as YENEEA. This CDR3 comprises 12 residues. For the CDR3, the DNA is TGTGCCAGCAGCTTAGGGCCCTTTGAGCAGTTCTTC. Protein sequence: CASSLGPFEQFF.

The chain joins TRBV5-3 to TRBJ1-2, with TRBD1 matching over 7 bases. TRBV5-3 is reported as an ORF; its role is uncertain. The CDR3 is 18 residues long. With V trimmed by 3 bases and J by 5 bases, 19 bases remained unmatched. The CDR3 loop reads CARSYSRDTGTARYGYTF. DNA of the CDR3: TGTGCCAGAAGCTACAGTCGCGACACCGGGACAGCAAGATATGGCTACACCTTC.

V and J are TRBV27 and TRBJ2-7; 12 nucleotides match TRBD2. The germline gives CDR1 MNHEY, CDR2 SMNVEV (reference sequence). The CDR3 contains 15 residues. The ends lost 6 bases at V and 3 bases at J; junction bases unmatched: 6. The CDR3 loop reads CASRVRLAGVYEQYF. For the CDR3, the DNA is TGTGCCAGCAGAGTCCGACTAGCGGGGGTCTACGAGCAGTACTTC.

This chain joins TRBV18 and TRBJ1-1; D is ambiguous. Germline CDR1 reads KGHSH; CDR2 reads LQKENI. V dropped 3 bases and J dropped 6 bases, with 14 bases sitting between them. The CDR3 extends over 14 amino acids. In DNA form, the CDR3 reads TGTGCCAGCTCACCTGCTTTGGGGAGCCCTGAAGCTTTCTTT. Protein: CASSPALGSPEAFF. Full variable domain (outside the CDR3, taken from reference TRBV18 and TRBJ1-1): NAGVMQNPRHLVRRRGQEARLRCSPMKGHSHVYWYRQLPEEGLKFMVYLQKENIIDESGMPKERFSAEFPKEGPSILRIQQVVRGDSAAYFCASSPALGSPEAFFGQGTRLTVV.

This rearrangement joins TRBV18 to TRBJ1-4, with D possibly being TRBD1 (6 bases). Germline lookup yields CDR1 KGHSH and CDR2 LQKENI. V lost 6 bases and J lost 5, with 19 bases in between. The CDR3 is 16 residues long. CDR3 in DNA: TGTGCCAGCTCCCCAGCAGTCGGACAGCTAAATGAAAAACTGTTTTTT. Translated: CASSPAVGQLNEKLFF.

The chain joins TRBV5-1 to TRBJ2-7; D call uncertain. Germline CDR1 SGHRS, CDR2 YFSETQ. This CDR3 spans 14 amino acids. The V end lost 4 bases, the J end lost 3 bases, and 14 bases lay between the germline ends. CDR3 residues: CASSGDPVIYEQYF. The CDR3 coding sequence is TGCGCCAGCAGCGGAGACCCAGTAATCTACGAGCAGTACTTC.

The chain is built from TRBV5-8 and TRBJ2-7; 8 bases fit TRBD1. Trimming at V came to 4 bases and at J to 2 bases, leaving 5 bases not matched to a gene. This CDR3 has 14 residues. Germline loops: CDR1 SGHTS, CDR2 YDEGEE. The CDR3: CASSPGQGAYEQYF. In nucleotides, the CDR3 is TGTGCCAGCAGCCCTGGACAGGGTGCCTACGAGCAGTACTTC.

J is TRBJ2-2 and V is TRBV6-5, with D possibly TRBD1 on 5 matching bases. Trimming removed 1 base from V and 3 bases from J, with 12 bases in between. Germline lookup yields CDR1 MNHEY and CDR2 SVGAGI. The CDR3 is made up of 16 amino acids. The CDR3 nucleotides read TGTGCCAGCAGTTACTGGGTACAGGCCGACACCGGGGAGCTGTTTTTT. This translates into CASSYWVQADTGELFF.

The rearrangement joins TRBV9 to TRBJ2-2; D call uncertain. The V gene's germline CDR1 is SGDLS and CDR2 YYNGEE. V was clipped by 0 bases and J by 6 bases, with 6 bases between them. There are 13 residues in the CDR3. The CDR3 reads CASSVGVPGELFF. As DNA, the CDR3 is TGTGCCAGCAGCGTAGGAGTCCCCGGGGAGCTGTTTTTT.

This chain joins TRBV29-1 and TRBJ2-1; 7 bases agree with TRBD2. V dropped 5 bases and J dropped 0; count of bases not matched to a gene: 4. The CDR3 spans 14 residues. Germline V gene sequence: CDR1 SQVTM, CDR2 ANQGSEA. CDR3 DNA sequence: TGCAGCGTTCGGGGGGAGAGCTCCTACAATGAGCAGTTCTTC. It encodes CSVRGESSYNEQFF.

This chain connects TRBV28 to TRBJ2-7; the D gene is possibly TRBD2 (7 bases). Germline CDR1 and CDR2: MDHEN and SYDVKM. The CDR3 loop spans 13 amino acids. Trimming took 8 bases from V and 5 from J, leaving 16 bases between them. The chain's CDR3 is CASGEGVRDEQYF. The CDR3 DNA follows: TGTGCCAGCGGGGAGGGGGTTCGCGACGAGCAGTACTTC.

The chain carries TRBV6-1 and TRBJ2-1; 9 bases fit TRBD2. V trimming: 3 bases; J trimming: 0 bases; junction bases outside the gene matches: 3. The germline gives CDR1 MNHNS, CDR2 SASEGT. The CDR3 is made up of 16 amino acids. The CDR3 DNA reads TGTGCCAGCAGTGACCTAGCGGGGAGCTCCTACAATGAGCAGTTCTTC. This translates into CASSDLAGSSYNEQFF.